Listed here are 12 T cell receptor beta chains from one sample, sequenced in a study of naive and memory T cell subsets. Both TRBC1 and TRBC2 were covered by a beta constant-region primer of two equimolar oligonucleotides. Ligated cDNA was amplified by four rounds of PCR with nested alpha and beta constant-region primers and SP2. TCRdb reprocessed the UMI-ligation and nested PCR reads via MiXCR and lists one record per CDR3 protein. The sample holds roughly 130,000 distinct CDR3 sequences, just over 35% seen once. The source material was central memory CD4+ T cells from blood. These receptors all come from a human donor in good health.

This rearrangement joins TRBV7-2 to TRBJ2-7; the D is unclear. Trimming cost V 1 base and J 1 base, with 8 bases left between them. From germline, CDR1 is SGHTA and CDR2 FQGNSA. This CDR3 spans 14 amino acids. CDR3 sequence: CASSLGPASYEQYF. The CDR3 DNA reads as TGTGCCAGCAGCTTAGGTCCAGCATCCTACGAGCAGTACTTC.

This clonotype occurred a few times. The V call is TRBV20-1, the J call TRBJ2-7, with D unclear. The length of the CDR3 is 16 residues. CDR1 is DFQATT, CDR2 SNEGSKA, per germline (reference sequence). V lost 0 bases and J lost 2, with 17 bases in between. The CDR3 region has the DNA TGCAGTGCTAGAGATCCGGGTGGCTACCACCCCTACGAGCAGTACTTC. Translated: CSARDPGGYHPYEQYF.

This rearrangement joins TRBV19 to TRBJ1-1; no reliable D call. Germline loops: CDR1 LNHDA, CDR2 SQIVND (reference sequence). The CDR3 sequence is 14 residues long. V dropped 7 bases and J dropped 6 bases, with 18 bases sitting between them. The CDR3: CASNQRARNSEAFF. DNA for the CDR3: TGTGCCAGTAATCAGCGGGCTCGTAACTCTGAAGCTTTCTTT.

This clonotype was seen once. The chain is built from TRBV5-1 and TRBJ2-1; TRBD2 is a possible D gene (6 bases). Germline V lookup: CDR1 SGHRS, CDR2 YFSETQ. The CDR3 has 14 amino acids. Between the trimmed V and J ends, which lost 4 bases and 7 bases, there was a span of 15 bases. DNA of the CDR3: TGCGCCAGCAGCGAAGGGACTTTTAGGAATGAGCAGTTCTTC. It codes for CASSEGTFRNEQFF.

The chain couples TRBV9 to TRBJ2-1; 9 bases agree with TRBD2. Trimming removed 4 bases from V and 6 bases from J; junction bases left unmatched: 11. CDR3 length: 16 amino acids. Germline V gene data show CDR1 as SGDLS and CDR2 as YYNGEE. Here the CDR3 reads CASSPAGGRASNEQFF. CDR3 in DNA: TGTGCCAGCAGCCCGGCGGGAGGGAGGGCGTCCAATGAGCAGTTCTTC.

This clonotype was detected a few times. The chain is built from TRBV2 and TRBJ2-1; 7 positions match TRBD2. The CDR3 runs to 14 residues. Losses at the gene ends were 5 bases for V and 8 bases for J; bases not matched to a gene: 9. Germline loops: CDR1 SNHLY, CDR2 FYNNEI. Here the CDR3 reads CASSYSGRGDEQFF. CDR3 sequence (DNA): TGTGCCAGCAGTTATAGTGGGAGGGGCGATGAGCAGTTCTTC.

This clonotype came up a few times. The chain is built from TRBV6-1 and TRBJ2-7, with D possibly TRBD2 on 5 matching bases. This CDR3 is built from 15 residues. V lost 2 bases and J 3 bases, leaving 14 bases between the germline ends. Germline V gene sequence: CDR1 MNHNS, CDR2 SASEGT. The CDR3 loop reads CASSEWDGGLYEQYF. The CDR3 DNA follows: TGTGCCAGCAGTGAATGGGATGGAGGCCTCTACGAGCAGTACTTC.

The chain couples TRBV3-1 to TRBJ1-3, with a tentative D call TRBD1 (5 bases). This CDR3 has 16 residues. From germline, CDR1 is LGHDT and CDR2 YNNKEL (reference sequence). Trimming left V 1 base short and J 2 bases short, with 12 bases between. The CDR3 nucleotides are TGTGCCAGCAGCCAAGGGATGGGGCTACCTGGAAACACCATATATTTT. Protein: CASSQGMGLPGNTIYF.

This clonotype has more than one count but fewer than ten. The genes are TRBV28 and TRBJ2-1; 14 nucleotides line up with TRBD2. The trim removed 4 bases at V and 10 bases at J, leaving 9 bases unmatched. This CDR3 has 16 amino acids. Germline-derived CDR1 and CDR2 are MDHEN and SYDVKM. CDR3 sequence reads: CASSSPGTSGRAEQFF. CDR3 bases: TGTGCCAGCAGTTCACCCGGGACTAGCGGGAGAGCGGAGCAGTTCTTC.

This clonotype turned up a few times. V and J are TRBV3-1 and TRBJ2-3; D is possibly TRBD1 or TRBD2 (5 bases each). The CDR3 is made up of 17 amino acids. Deletions cut 1 base from V and 2 bases from J, with 16 bases between. Looked up from germline, CDR1 is LGHDT and CDR2 is YNNKEL (reference sequence). The CDR3 DNA reads TGTGCCAGCAGCCAAGCGGGGTGGGGCCCTATCACAGATACGCAGTATTTT. As protein: CASSQAGWGPITDTQYF.

The chain is built from TRBV29-1 and TRBJ2-5, with D possibly being TRBD2 (6 bases). Between the trimmed V and J ends, which lost 4 bases and 5 bases, there was a span of 11 bases. Germline V gene lookup returns CDR1 SQVTM and CDR2 ANQGSEA. This CDR3 comprises 12 residues. CDR3 protein: CSVGRESETQYF. The CDR3 nucleotides read TGCAGCGTTGGACGGGAGTCGGAGACCCAGTACTTC.

V usage is TRBV29-1 and J usage is TRBJ1-1, with no clear D. The CDR3 spans 15 residues. The germline V and J ends were trimmed by 5 bases and 1 base, with 17 bases remaining between them. The germline V gene has CDR1 SQVTM and CDR2 ANQGSEA. CDR3 sequence reads: CSVCKDVGGNTEAFF. CDR3 nucleotides: TGCAGCGTTTGCAAAGACGTGGGAGGGAACACTGAAGCTTTCTTT.